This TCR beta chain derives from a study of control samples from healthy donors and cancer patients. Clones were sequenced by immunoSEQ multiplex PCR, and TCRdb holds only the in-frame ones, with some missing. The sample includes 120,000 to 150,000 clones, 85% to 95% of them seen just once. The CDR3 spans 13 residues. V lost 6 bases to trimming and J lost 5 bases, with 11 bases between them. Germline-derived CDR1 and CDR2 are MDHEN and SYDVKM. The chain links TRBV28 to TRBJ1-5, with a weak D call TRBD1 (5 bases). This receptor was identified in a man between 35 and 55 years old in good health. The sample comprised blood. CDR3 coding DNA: TGTGCCAGCAGAAAGGGGCCCTATCAGCCCCAGCATTTT. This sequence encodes CASRKGPYQPQHF.